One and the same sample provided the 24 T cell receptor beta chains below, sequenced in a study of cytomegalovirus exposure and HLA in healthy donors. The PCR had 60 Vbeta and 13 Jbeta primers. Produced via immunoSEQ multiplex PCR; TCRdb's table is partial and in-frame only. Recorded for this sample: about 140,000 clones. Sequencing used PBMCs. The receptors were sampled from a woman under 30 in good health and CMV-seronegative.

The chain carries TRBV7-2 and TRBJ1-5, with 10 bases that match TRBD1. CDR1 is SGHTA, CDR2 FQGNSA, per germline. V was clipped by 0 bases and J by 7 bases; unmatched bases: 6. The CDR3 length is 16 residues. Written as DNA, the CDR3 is TGTGCCAGCAGCTTAGCGCCGACAGGGGGCCGGCAGCCCCAGCATTTT. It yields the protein CASSLAPTGGRQPQHF.

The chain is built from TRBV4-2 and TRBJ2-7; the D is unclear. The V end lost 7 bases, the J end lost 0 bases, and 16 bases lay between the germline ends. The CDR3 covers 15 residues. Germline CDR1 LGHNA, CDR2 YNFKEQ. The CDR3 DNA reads TGTGCCAGCACTGCATGGGCAGACCGCTCCTACGAGCAGTACTTC. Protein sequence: CASTAWADRSYEQYF.

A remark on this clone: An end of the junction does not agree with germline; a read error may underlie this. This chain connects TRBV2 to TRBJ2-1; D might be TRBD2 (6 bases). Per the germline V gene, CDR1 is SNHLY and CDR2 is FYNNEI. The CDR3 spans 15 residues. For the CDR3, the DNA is TGTGCCAGCAGGGAAGGAGGGAGCTCCTACAATGAGCAGTTCTTC. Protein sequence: CASREGGSSYNEQFF.

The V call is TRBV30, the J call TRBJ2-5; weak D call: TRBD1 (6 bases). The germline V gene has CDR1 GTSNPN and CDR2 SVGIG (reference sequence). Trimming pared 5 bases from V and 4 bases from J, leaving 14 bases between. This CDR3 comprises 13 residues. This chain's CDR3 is CAWHTGTGETQYF. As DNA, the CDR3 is TGTGCCTGGCATACAGGGACCGGAGAGACCCAGTACTTC.

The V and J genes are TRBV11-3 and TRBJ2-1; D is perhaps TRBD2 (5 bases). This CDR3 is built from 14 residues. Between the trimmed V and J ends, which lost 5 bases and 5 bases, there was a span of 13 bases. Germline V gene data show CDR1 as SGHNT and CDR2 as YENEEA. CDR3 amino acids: CASSLAGVNNEQFF. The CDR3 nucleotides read TGTGCCAGCAGCCTAGCTGGAGTCAACAATGAGCAGTTCTTC.

The chain's CDR3 is CASSPTGSPYEQYF. The CDR3 region has the DNA TGTGCCAGCAGCCCAACAGGTTCCCCCTACGAGCAGTACTTC. The chain combines TRBV7-9 with TRBJ2-7; D perhaps matches TRBD1 (5 bases). Germline assignment: CDR1 SEHNR and CDR2 FQNEAQ (reference sequence). The V end was cut by 5 bases, the J end by 2 bases, with 13 bases between. The CDR3 sequence is 14 residues long.

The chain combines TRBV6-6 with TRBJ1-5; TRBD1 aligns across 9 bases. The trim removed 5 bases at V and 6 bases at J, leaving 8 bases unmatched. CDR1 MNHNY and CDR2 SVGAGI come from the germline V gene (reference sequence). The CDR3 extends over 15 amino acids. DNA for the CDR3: TGTGCCAGCAGTCGTACAGGGGGCTTGAGTCAGCCCCAGCATTTT. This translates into CASSRTGGLSQPQHF.

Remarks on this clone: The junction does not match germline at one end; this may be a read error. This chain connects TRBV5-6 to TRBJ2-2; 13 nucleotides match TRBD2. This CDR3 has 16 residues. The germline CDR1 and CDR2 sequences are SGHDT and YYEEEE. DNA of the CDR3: TGTGCCAGCAGCTTACTAGCGGGAGGGAACCCCGGGGAGCTGTTTTTT. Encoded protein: CASSLLAGGNPGELFF.

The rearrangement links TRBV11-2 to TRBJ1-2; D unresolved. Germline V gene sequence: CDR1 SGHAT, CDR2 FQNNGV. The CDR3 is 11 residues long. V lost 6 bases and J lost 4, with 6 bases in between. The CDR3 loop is CASSLSYGYTF. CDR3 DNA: TGTGCCAGCAGTCTAAGCTATGGCTACACCTTC.

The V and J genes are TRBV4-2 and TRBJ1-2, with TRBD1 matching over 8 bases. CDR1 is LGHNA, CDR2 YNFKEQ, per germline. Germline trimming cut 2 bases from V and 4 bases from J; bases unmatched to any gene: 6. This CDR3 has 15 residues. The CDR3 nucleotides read TGTGCCAGCAGCCAACCCGGGGACAGGCCCTATGGCTACACCTTC. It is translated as CASSQPGDRPYGYTF.

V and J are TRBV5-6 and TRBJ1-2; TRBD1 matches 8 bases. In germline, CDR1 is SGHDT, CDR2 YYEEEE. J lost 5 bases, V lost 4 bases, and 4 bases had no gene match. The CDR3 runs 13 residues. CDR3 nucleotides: TGTGCCAGCAGCCGGGACAGGATTTATGGCTACACCTTC. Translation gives CASSRDRIYGYTF.

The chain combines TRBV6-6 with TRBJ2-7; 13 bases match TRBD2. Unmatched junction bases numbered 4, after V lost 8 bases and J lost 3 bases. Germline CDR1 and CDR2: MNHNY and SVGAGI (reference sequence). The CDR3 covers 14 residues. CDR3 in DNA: TGTGCCAGCCGGACTAGCGGGAGTGGCTACGAGCAGTACGTC. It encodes CASRTSGSGYEQYV.

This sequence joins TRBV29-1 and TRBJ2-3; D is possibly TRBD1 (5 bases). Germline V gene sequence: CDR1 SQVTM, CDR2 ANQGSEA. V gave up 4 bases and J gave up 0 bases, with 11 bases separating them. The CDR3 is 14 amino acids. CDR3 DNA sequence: TGCAGCGTTGGACAGAGTCCTAGCACAGATACGCAGTATTTT. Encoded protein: CSVGQSPSTDTQYF.

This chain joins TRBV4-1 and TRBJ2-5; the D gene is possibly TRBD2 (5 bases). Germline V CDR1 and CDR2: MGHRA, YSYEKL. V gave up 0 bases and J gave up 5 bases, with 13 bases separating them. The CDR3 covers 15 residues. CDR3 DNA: TGCGCCAGCAGCCAAGAAGGGCGGTCGGGGGAGACCCAGTACTTC. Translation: CASSQEGRSGETQYF.

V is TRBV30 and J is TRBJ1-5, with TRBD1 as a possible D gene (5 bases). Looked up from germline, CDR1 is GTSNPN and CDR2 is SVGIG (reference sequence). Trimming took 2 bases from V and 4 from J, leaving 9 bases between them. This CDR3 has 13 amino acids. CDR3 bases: TGTGCCTGGAGTACACAGGAGAATCAGCCCCAGCATTTT. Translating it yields CAWSTQENQPQHF.

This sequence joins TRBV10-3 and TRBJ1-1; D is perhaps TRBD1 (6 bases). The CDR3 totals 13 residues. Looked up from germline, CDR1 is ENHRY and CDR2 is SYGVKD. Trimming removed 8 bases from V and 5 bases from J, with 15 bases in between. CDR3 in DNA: TGTGCCATCCGGAAATTACAGGGTACTGAAGCTTTCTTT. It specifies CAIRKLQGTEAFF.

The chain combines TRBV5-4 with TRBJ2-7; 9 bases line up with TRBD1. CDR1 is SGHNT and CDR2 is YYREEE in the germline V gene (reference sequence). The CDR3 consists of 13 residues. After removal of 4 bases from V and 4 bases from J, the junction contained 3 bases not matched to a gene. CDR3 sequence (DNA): TGTGCCAGCAGCGGGACAGGGAGGTACGAGCAGTACTTC. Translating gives CASSGTGRYEQYF.

The CDR3 nucleotides are TGTGCCAGCAGGGAAACTAGCGCCAACACCGGGGAGCTGTTTTTT. Encoded protein: CASRETSANTGELFF. V gene TRBV2 combines with J gene TRBJ2-2; 7 positions match TRBD2. The CDR3 has 15 residues. The V segment lost 6 bases and the J segment 2 bases; nucleotides outside the gene matches: 6. CDR1 SNHLY and CDR2 FYNNEI come from the germline V gene. Full variable domain (rest looked up from reference TRBV2 and TRBJ2-2): EPEVTQTPSHQVTQMGQEVILRCVPISNHLYFYWYRQILGQKVEFLVSFYNNEISEKSEIFDDQFSVERPDGSNFTLKIRSTKLEDSAMYFCASRETSANTGELFFGEGSRLTVL.

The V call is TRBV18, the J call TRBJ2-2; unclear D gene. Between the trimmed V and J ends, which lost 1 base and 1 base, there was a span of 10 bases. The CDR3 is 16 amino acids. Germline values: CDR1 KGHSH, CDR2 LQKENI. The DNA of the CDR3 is TGTGCCAGCTCACCACAGGAGCCCTTGAACACCGGGGAGCTGTTTTTT. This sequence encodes CASSPQEPLNTGELFF. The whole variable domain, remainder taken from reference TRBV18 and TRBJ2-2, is NAGVMQNPRHLVRRRGQEARLRCSPMKGHSHVYWYRQLPEEGLKFMVYLQKENIIDESGMPKERFSAEFPKEGPSILRIQQVVRGDSAAYFCASSPQEPLNTGELFFGEGSRLTVL.

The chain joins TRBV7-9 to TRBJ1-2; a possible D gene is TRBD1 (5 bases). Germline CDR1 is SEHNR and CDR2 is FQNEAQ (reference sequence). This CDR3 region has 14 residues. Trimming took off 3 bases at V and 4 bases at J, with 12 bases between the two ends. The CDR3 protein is CASSLPGDFYGYTF. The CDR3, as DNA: TGTGCCAGCAGCTTGCCGGGGGATTTCTATGGCTACACCTTC.

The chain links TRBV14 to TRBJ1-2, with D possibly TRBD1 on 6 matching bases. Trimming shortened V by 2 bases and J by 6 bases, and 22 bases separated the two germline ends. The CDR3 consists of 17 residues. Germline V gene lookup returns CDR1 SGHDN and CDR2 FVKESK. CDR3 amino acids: CASSQPGSAGRGHGYTF. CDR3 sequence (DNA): TGTGCCAGCAGCCAACCGGGGTCCGCGGGCAGGGGCCATGGCTACACCTTC.

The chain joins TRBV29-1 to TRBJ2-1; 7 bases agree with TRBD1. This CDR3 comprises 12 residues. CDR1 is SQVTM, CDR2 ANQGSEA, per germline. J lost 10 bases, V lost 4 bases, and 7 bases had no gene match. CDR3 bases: TGCAGCGTTGGGATAGGACAGGAGGAGCAGTTCTTC. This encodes CSVGIGQEEQFF.

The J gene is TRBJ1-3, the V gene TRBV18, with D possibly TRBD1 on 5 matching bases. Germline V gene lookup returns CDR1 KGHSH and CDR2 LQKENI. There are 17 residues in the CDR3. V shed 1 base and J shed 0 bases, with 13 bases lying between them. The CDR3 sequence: CASSPQPGLHSGNTIYF. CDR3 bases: TGTGCCAGCTCACCACAGCCGGGACTGCACTCTGGAAACACCATATATTTT.

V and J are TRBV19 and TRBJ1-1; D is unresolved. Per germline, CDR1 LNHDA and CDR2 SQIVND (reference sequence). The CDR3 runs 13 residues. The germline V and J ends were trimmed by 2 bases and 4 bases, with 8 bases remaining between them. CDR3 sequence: CASSISAGTEAFF. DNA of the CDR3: TGTGCCAGTAGTATATCCGCGGGCACTGAAGCTTTCTTT. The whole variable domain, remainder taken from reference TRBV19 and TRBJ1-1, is DGGITQSPKYLFRKEGQNVTLSCEQNLNHDAMYWYRQDPGQGLRLIYYSQIVNDFQKGDIAEGYSVSREKKESFPLTVTSAQKNPTAFYLCASSISAGTEAFFGQGTRLTVV.